The 23 T cell receptor beta chains in this list originate from one sample, sequenced in a study of blood T cell repertoires in COVID-19. The repertoire was sequenced with immunoSEQ multiplex PCR; TCRdb's copy has only in-frame clones and lacks some. The table includes about 160,000 clones, 85% detected once. Source material: peripheral blood. These receptor sequences come from a human donor with acute or convalescent COVID-19. The donor label of this sample is uncertain.

The rearrangement joins TRBV30 to TRBJ1-5; TRBD1 might be the D (5 bases). The length of the CDR3 is 14 residues. Germline assignment: CDR1 GTSNPN and CDR2 SVGIG (reference sequence). Trimming shortened V by 3 bases and J by 0 bases, and 9 bases separated the two germline ends. As DNA, the CDR3 is TGTGCCTGGAGAGGGGCAGTTAGCAATCAGCCCCAGCATTTT. Protein product: CAWRGAVSNQPQHF.

This clone has a single count. The genes are TRBV6-1 and TRBJ1-6; a possible D gene is TRBD1 (6 bases). V lost 1 base to trimming and J lost 2 bases, with 15 bases between them. Germline V gives CDR1 MNHNS, CDR2 SASEGT. The CDR3 is made up of 18 amino acids. The chain's CDR3 is CASSEVGGAAAYNSPLHF. CDR3 sequence (DNA): TGTGCCAGCAGTGAAGTTGGGGGGGCAGCGGCCTATAATTCACCCCTCCACTTT.

The chain combines TRBV5-1 with TRBJ2-1; 11 positions agree with TRBD2. This CDR3 contains 15 residues. After removal of 0 bases from V and 4 bases from J, the junction contained 0 bases not matched to a gene. Germline loops: CDR1 SGHRS, CDR2 YFSETQ. CDR3 in amino acids: CASSLGLAGYNEQFF. In DNA, the CDR3 is TGCGCCAGCAGCTTGGGACTAGCGGGGTACAATGAGCAGTTCTTC. The variable domain in full, with the rest retrieved from reference TRBV5-1 and TRBJ2-1, is KAGVTQTPRYLIKTRGQQVTLSCSPISGHRSVSWYQQTPGQGLQFLFEYFSETQRNKGNFPGRFSGRQFSNSRSEMNVSTLELGDSALYLCASSLGLAGYNEQFFGPGTRLTVL.

V usage is TRBV5-4 and J usage is TRBJ1-1, with 7 bases aligning to TRBD1. Germline V gene sequence: CDR1 SGHNT, CDR2 YYREEE (reference sequence). The CDR3 has 14 amino acids. With 2 bases clipped from V and 1 base from J, the junction kept 2 bases outside the gene matches. The CDR3 nucleotides are TGTGCCAGCAGCTTTGGACAGGAGAACACTGAAGCTTTCTTT. It translates to CASSFGQENTEAFF.

The chain recombines TRBV28 with TRBJ2-5, with TRBD2 matching 8 bases. V lost 5 bases and J lost 2; bases outside the gene matches: 10. The CDR3 spans 16 residues. The germline gives CDR1 MDHEN, CDR2 SYDVKM. The CDR3 region has the DNA TGTGCCAGCAGTGGACGGGGGGGAAAACGTCAAGAGACCCAGTACTTC. Its protein is CASSGRGGKRQETQYF.

CDR3 loop: CASSPQGGSNQPQHF. The CDR3 bases are TGTGCCAGCAGCCCTCAGGGGGGAAGTAATCAGCCCCAGCATTTT. The rearrangement joins TRBV7-6 to TRBJ1-5; 7 bases line up with TRBD1. Unmatched junction bases numbered 8, after V lost 5 bases and J lost 4 bases. The length of the CDR3 is 15 residues. Per germline, CDR1 SGHVS and CDR2 FNYEAQ.

This clone was found once. In DNA form, the CDR3 reads TGTGCCAGCAGTCTCGGGACAGGGTTTGGCTACACCTTC. This gives the protein CASSLGTGFGYTF. J is TRBJ1-2 and V is TRBV12-3 or TRBV12-4, with TRBD1 matching 9 bases. There are 13 residues in the CDR3. Trimming cost V 5 bases and J 7 bases; bases outside gene matches: 5.

The chain links TRBV30 to TRBJ1-4, with D perhaps matching TRBD1 (6 bases). The CDR3 runs to 14 residues. Germline CDR1 GTSNPN, CDR2 SVGIG (reference sequence). V shed 7 bases and J shed 5 bases, with 17 bases lying between them. CDR3 residues: CAFSRGGPNEKLFF. The CDR3 bases are TGTGCCTTCTCCCGGGGGGGCCCGAATGAAAAACTGTTTTTT.

The chain joins TRBV5-1 to TRBJ2-5; 8 bases agree with TRBD1. V was pared by 4 bases and J by 4 bases, with 6 bases of the junction left unmatched. The CDR3 is 14 amino acids. CDR1 and CDR2 (germline): SGHRS, YFSETQ. The CDR3 reads CASSPDRGSETQYF. The CDR3 DNA reads as TGCGCCAGCAGCCCAGACAGGGGCTCAGAGACCCAGTACTTC. The whole variable domain, remainder taken from reference TRBV5-1 and TRBJ2-5, is KAGVTQTPRYLIKTRGQQVTLSCSPISGHRSVSWYQQTPGQGLQFLFEYFSETQRNKGNFPGRFSGRQFSNSRSEMNVSTLELGDSALYLCASSPDRGSETQYFGPGTRLLVL.

The rearrangement uses TRBV18 and TRBJ2-5, with TRBD2 matching over 8 bases. The ends lost 2 bases at V and 1 base at J; junction bases unmatched: 6. Per the germline V gene, CDR1 is KGHSH and CDR2 is LQKENI. CDR3 length: 16 residues. The CDR3, as DNA: TGTGCCAGCTCACCAACTTGGCGGGGGGCCCAAGAGACCCAGTACTTC. Amino acids: CASSPTWRGAQETQYF.

The chain joins TRBV2 to TRBJ1-6; D gene ambiguous. V was cut by 2 bases and J by 0 bases, with 17 bases left in between. The CDR3 spans 19 residues. Germline loops: CDR1 SNHLY, CDR2 FYNNEI. Written as DNA, the CDR3 is TGTGCCAGCAGTGAACAGCGGTCGGCGCCGAACTCCTATAATTCACCCCTCCACTTT. Amino acid sequence: CASSEQRSAPNSYNSPLHF.

The genes are TRBV7-2 and TRBJ2-7; 9 bases agree with TRBD2. J lost 5 bases, V lost 1 base, and 9 bases had no gene match. Germline V lookup: CDR1 SGHTA, CDR2 FQGNSA. This CDR3 region has 16 residues. The CDR3 is CASSLDRSGGINEQYF. In DNA form, the CDR3 reads TGTGCCAGCAGCTTAGACAGGAGCGGGGGGATAAACGAGCAGTACTTC.

The chain combines TRBV6-5 with TRBJ1-2; D gene unclear. In germline, CDR1 is MNHEY, CDR2 SVGAGI. This CDR3 has 14 residues. Trimming took 1 base from V and 7 from J, leaving 13 bases between them. CDR3 in DNA: TGTGCCAGCAGTTACTACGGCCTTGGAGGTGGCTACACCTTC. Protein sequence: CASSYYGLGGGYTF.

This chain uses TRBV4-2 with TRBJ1-4; D gene unclear. The germline gives CDR1 LGHNA, CDR2 YNFKEQ. V was trimmed by 1 base and J by 7 bases, leaving 7 bases between them. The CDR3 consists of 13 residues. CDR3 sequence: CASSQGSGEKLFF. For the CDR3, the DNA is TGTGCCAGCAGCCAAGGGAGCGGTGAAAAACTGTTTTTT.

V and J are TRBV9 and TRBJ1-3; D ambiguous. This CDR3 comprises 16 residues. V was pared by 5 bases and J by 3 bases, with 18 bases between. Per germline, CDR1 SGDLS and CDR2 YYNGEE. The CDR3 here is CASSLEGPRRGNTIYF. CDR3 DNA: TGTGCCAGCAGTCTAGAGGGTCCGAGGCGTGGAAACACCATATATTTT.

A single count supports this clone. The rearrangement joins TRBV25-1 to TRBJ2-2; 8 nucleotides match TRBD1. This CDR3 is 15 amino acids long. Germline V gene data show CDR1 as MGHDK and CDR2 as SYGVNS. V was pared by 2 bases and J by 5 bases, with 4 bases of the junction left unmatched. For the CDR3, the DNA is TGTGCCAGCAGTGAACAGGGGGCTGTAACCGGGGAGCTGTTTTTT. The encoded protein is CASSEQGAVTGELFF.

The J gene is TRBJ1-2, the V gene TRBV19; 9 positions match TRBD1. With 7 bases clipped from V and 3 bases from J, the junction kept 15 bases outside the gene matches. Looked up from germline, CDR1 is LNHDA and CDR2 is SQIVND (reference sequence). The CDR3 runs to 17 residues. CDR3 bases: TGTGCCAGTACCCCTTTAGGGACAGGGCAGGAGGACTATGGCTACACCTTC. Protein sequence: CASTPLGTGQEDYGYTF. Supplemented by reference TRBV19 and TRBJ1-2, the full variable domain reads DGGITQSPKYLFRKEGQNVTLSCEQNLNHDAMYWYRQDPGQGLRLIYYSQIVNDFQKGDIAEGYSVSREKKESFPLTVTSAQKNPTAFYLCASTPLGTGQEDYGYTFGSGTRLTVV.

The rearrangement uses TRBV3-1 (or the pseudogene TRBV3-2) and TRBJ1-2; D gene uncertain. Germline CDR1 reads LGHDT; CDR2 reads YNNKEL (reference sequence). Trimming took off 0 bases at V and 2 bases at J, with 13 bases between the two ends. The CDR3 covers 16 residues. The CDR3 DNA reads TGTGCCAGCAGCCAAGACCCCCTTCAGCGGAACTATGGCTACACCTTC. This sequence encodes CASSQDPLQRNYGYTF.

This rearrangement joins TRBV19 to TRBJ2-3; tentatively, D is TRBD1 (5 bases). Germline V gives CDR1 LNHDA, CDR2 SQIVND (reference sequence). V lost 3 bases, J lost 0 bases, and 10 bases lay in between. The CDR3 length is 15 residues. DNA for the CDR3: TGTGCCAGTAGTATCACAGGATATAGCACAGATACGCAGTATTTT. This codes for CASSITGYSTDTQYF.

J is TRBJ1-1 and V is TRBV2; 8 positions agree with TRBD1. The J segment lost 4 bases and the V segment lost 7 bases, leaving 11 bases of the junction unmatched. The CDR3 has 15 amino acids. Germline V lookup: CDR1 SNHLY, CDR2 FYNNEI. CDR3 DNA: TGTGCCAGCACCGAACTACCAGGGGGCCGCACTGAAGCTTTCTTT. Its translation: CASTELPGGRTEAFF.

CDR3 DNA sequence: TGTGCCAGCAGCGATACAGGGGGAAATTCACCCCTCCACTTT. It translates to CASSDTGGNSPLHF. This sequence joins TRBV9 and TRBJ1-6, with 8 bases identical to TRBD1. Germline CDR1 and CDR2: SGDLS and YYNGEE. The ends lost 3 bases at V and 7 bases at J; junction bases unmatched: 3. The length of the CDR3 is 14 residues. The full variable domain, completed using reference TRBV9 and TRBJ1-6, is DSGVTQTPKHLITATGQRVTLRCSPRSGDLSVYWYQQSLDQGLQFLIQYYNGEERAKGNILERFSAQQFPDLHSELNLSSLELGDSALYFCASSDTGGNSPLHFGNGTRLTVT.

This clone was detected only a few times. The V gene is TRBV10-2, the J gene TRBJ2-7, with TRBD1 matching over 7 bases. V gave up 5 bases and J gave up 9 bases; unmatched junction bases: 7. Germline CDR1 reads WSHSY; CDR2 reads SAAADI. The CDR3 contains 12 residues. The CDR3 DNA follows: TGCGCCAGCAGTTTTACAGGGGCGGGGCAGTACTTC. This sequence encodes CASSFTGAGQYF.

The rearrangement joins TRBV18 to TRBJ1-3; D might be TRBD1 (5 bases). Looked up from germline, CDR1 is KGHSH and CDR2 is LQKENI. Trimming took off 3 bases at V and 2 bases at J, with 8 bases between the two ends. CDR3 length: 14 amino acids. The CDR3 bases are TGTGCCAGCTCACCGCAGGGCGCTGGAAACACCATATATTTT. Translating gives CASSPQGAGNTIYF.